This T cell receptor beta chain was obtained from a study of Ad26.COV2.S vaccination and SARS-CoV-2 variants. As to this clone: Its specificity is unknown.

Method: immunoSEQ multiplex PCR; TCRdb's copy keeps in-frame clones and lacks some. The sample carries hundreds of thousands of clones, 70% to 90% recorded once. Germline V gene lookup returns CDR1 SGHVS and CDR2 FNYEAQ. Trimming at V came to 0 bases and at J to 6 bases, leaving 5 bases not matched to a gene. The CDR3 contains 14 residues. Regarding treatment: approximately 18 received Ad26.COV2.S at low or high dose, single or two shots; about 5 received placebo; per-sample allocation not given. The samples date from day 63 after the first vaccine or placebo injection. Study-wide points: In TCR breadth and depth analyses, total T cell responses may have been underestimated.

The sample in question was peripheral blood, obtained in a trial of Ad26.COV2.S vaccine versus placebo. This clonotype was sampled from a person between 18 and 59 years old who received the Ad26.COV2.S COVID-19 vaccine or a placebo. V is TRBV7-6 and J is TRBJ2-7, with 7 bases identical to TRBD2. This CDR3 reads CASSLAGGVSEQYF. The CDR3 nucleotides read TGTGCCAGCAGCTTAGCGGGGGGGGTTTCCGAGCAGTACTTC.